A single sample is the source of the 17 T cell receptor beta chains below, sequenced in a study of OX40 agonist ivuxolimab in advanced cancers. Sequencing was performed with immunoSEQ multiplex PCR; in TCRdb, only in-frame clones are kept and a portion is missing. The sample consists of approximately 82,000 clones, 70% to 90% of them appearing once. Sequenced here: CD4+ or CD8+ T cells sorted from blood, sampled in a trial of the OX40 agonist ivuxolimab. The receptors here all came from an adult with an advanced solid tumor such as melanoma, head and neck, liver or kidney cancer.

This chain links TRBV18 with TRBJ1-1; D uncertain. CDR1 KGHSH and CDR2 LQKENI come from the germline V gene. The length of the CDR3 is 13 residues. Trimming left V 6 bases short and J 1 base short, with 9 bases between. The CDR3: CASSSTSNTEAFF. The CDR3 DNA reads TGTGCCAGCTCTAGTACGTCGAACACTGAAGCTTTCTTT.

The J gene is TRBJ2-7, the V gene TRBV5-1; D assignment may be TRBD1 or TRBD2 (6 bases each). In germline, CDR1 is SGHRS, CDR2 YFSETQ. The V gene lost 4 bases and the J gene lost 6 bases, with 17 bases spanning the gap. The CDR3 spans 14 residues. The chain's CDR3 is CASSPGAGLREQYF. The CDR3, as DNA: TGCGCCAGCAGCCCGGGGGCAGGGCTCCGCGAGCAGTACTTC.

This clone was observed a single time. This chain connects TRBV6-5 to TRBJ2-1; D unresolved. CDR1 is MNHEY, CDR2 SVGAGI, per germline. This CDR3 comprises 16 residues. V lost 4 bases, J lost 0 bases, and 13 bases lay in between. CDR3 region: CASSSVSPSSYNEQFF. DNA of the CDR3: TGTGCCAGCAGTTCCGTCAGCCCAAGCTCCTACAATGAGCAGTTCTTC.

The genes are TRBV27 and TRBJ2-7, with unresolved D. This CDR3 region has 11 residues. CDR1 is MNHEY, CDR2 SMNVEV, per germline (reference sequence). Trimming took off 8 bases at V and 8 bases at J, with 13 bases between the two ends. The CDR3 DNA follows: TGTGCCAGCCTGGACGGGTTCCAGCAGTACTTC. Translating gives CASLDGFQQYF.

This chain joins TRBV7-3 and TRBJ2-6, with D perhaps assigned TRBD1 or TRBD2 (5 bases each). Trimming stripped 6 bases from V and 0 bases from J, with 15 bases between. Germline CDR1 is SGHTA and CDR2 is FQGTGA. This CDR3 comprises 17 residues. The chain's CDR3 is CASRDVGPVSGANVLTF. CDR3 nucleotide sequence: TGTGCCAGCAGAGACGTGGGACCAGTCTCTGGGGCCAACGTCCTGACTTTC.

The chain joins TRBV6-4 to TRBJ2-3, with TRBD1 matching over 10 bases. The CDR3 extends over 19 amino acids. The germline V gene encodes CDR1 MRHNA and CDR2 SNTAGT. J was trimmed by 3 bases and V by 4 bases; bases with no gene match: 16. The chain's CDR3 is CASSGSDRGPVAVTDTQYF. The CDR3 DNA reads TGTGCCAGCAGTGGGTCCGACAGGGGGCCTGTGGCGGTGACAGATACGCAGTATTTT.

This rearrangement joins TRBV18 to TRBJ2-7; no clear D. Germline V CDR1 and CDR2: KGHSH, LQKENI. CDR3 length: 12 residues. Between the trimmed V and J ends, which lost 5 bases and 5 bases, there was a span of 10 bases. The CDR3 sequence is CASSMGSDEQYF. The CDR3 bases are TGTGCCAGCTCAATGGGATCCGACGAGCAGTACTTC.

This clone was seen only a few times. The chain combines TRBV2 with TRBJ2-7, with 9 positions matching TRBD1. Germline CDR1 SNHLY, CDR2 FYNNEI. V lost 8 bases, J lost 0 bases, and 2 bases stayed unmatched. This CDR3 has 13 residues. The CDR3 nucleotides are TGTGCCAGCGAGGGACAGGGCTCCTACGAGCAGTACTTC. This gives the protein CASEGQGSYEQYF. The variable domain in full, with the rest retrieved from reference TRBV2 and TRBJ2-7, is EPEVTQTPSHQVTQMGQEVILRCVPISNHLYFYWYRQILGQKVEFLVSFYNNEISEKSEIFDDQFSVERPDGSNFTLKIRSTKLEDSAMYFCASEGQGSYEQYFGPGTRLTVT.

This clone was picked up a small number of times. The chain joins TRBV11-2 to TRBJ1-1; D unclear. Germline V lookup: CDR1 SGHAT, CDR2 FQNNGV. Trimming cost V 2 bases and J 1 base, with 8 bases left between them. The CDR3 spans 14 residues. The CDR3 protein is CASSLQVGNTEAFF. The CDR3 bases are TGTGCCAGCAGCTTACAGGTGGGGAACACTGAAGCTTTCTTT.

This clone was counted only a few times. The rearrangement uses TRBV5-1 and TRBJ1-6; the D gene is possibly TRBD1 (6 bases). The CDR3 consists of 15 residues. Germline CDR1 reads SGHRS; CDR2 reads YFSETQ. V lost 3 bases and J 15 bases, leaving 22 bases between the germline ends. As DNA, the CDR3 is TGCGCCAGCAGCTCCTTAGGGGGGAGTCTCGACTACCTCCACTTT. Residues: CASSSLGGSLDYLHF.

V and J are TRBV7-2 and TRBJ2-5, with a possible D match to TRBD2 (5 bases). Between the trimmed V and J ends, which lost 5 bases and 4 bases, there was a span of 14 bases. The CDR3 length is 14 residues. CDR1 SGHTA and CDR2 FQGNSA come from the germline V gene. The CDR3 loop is CASSEGSAVETQYF. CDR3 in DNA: TGTGCCAGCAGCGAGGGCTCGGCCGTAGAGACCCAGTACTTC. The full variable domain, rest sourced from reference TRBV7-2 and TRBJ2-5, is GAGVSQSPSNKVTEKGKDVELRCDPISGHTALYWYRQSLGQGLEFLIYFQGNSAPDKSGLPSDRFSAERTGGSVSTLTIQRTQQEDSAVYLCASSEGSAVETQYFGPGTRLLVL.

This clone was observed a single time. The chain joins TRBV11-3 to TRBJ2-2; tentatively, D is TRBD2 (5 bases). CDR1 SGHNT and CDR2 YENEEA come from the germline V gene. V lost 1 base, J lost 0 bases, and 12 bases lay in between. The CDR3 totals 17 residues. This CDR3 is CASSLGNRGTNTGELFF. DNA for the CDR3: TGTGCCAGCAGCTTAGGGAATCGGGGTACGAACACCGGGGAGCTGTTTTTT.

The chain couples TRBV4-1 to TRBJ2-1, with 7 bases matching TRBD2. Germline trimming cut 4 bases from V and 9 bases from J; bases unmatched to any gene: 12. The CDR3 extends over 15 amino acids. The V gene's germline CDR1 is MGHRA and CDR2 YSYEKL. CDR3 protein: CASSLIPSGGGEQFF. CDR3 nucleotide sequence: TGCGCCAGCAGCCTCATCCCCTCGGGAGGAGGTGAGCAGTTCTTC.

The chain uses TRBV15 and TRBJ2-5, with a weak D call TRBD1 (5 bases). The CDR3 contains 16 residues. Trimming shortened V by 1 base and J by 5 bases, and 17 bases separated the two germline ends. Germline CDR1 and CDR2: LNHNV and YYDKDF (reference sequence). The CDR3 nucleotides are TGTGCCACCAGCAGAGTCCGCCTGATAGGGGATGAGACCCAGTACTTC. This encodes CATSRVRLIGDETQYF.

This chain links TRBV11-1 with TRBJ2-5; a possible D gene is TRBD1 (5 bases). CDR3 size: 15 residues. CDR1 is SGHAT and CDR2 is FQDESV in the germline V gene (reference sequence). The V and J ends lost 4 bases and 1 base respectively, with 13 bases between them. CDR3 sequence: CASSSLDKSQETQYF. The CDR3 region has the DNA TGTGCCAGCAGCTCGTTGGACAAAAGCCAAGAGACCCAGTACTTC.

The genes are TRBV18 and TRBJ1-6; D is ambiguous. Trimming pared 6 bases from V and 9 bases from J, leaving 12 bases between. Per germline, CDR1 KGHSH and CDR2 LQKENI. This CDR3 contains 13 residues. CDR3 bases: TGTGCCAGCTCTGGAGAATTGGTTTCACCCCTCCACTTT. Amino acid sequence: CASSGELVSPLHF. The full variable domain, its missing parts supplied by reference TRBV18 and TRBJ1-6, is NAGVMQNPRHLVRRRGQEARLRCSPMKGHSHVYWYRQLPEEGLKFMVYLQKENIIDESGMPKERFSAEFPKEGPSILRIQQVVRGDSAAYFCASSGELVSPLHFGNGTRLTVT.

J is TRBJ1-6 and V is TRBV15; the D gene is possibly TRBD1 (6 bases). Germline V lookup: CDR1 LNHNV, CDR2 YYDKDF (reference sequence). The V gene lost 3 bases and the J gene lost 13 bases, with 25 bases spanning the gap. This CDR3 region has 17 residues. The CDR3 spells CATSRIFDRRPLWPLHF. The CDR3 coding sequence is TGTGCCACCAGCAGGATATTCGACAGGCGGCCTCTTTGGCCCCTCCACTTT.